The sequence of this T cell receptor (beta chain) was determined in a study of CD8+ T cells in alopecia areata. Study overall: Tofacitinib was given for 6 to 18 months, then stopped for 6 months.

Comment on this clone: Its antigen is unidentified.

The sequencing template was cDNA reverse transcribed from extracted RNA. Assay used: immunoSEQ multiplex PCR; TCRdb lists only in-frame clones, some missing. Here the sample spans about 200,000 clones, 58% being singletons. As for treatment: oral pan-JAK inhibitor, 5-10 mg twice daily. Study-level findings and limits: Clonality exceeded that of normal scalp in lesional scalp, most notably in alopecia totalis/universalis. Scalp clonality and expanded CD8+ clones among the top 100 were significantly decreased by tofacitinib.

The CDR3 spans 15 residues. Germline assignment: CDR1 SGHDT and CDR2 YYEEEE. V gave up 0 bases and J gave up 0 bases, with 9 bases separating them. This sequence joins TRBV5-6 and TRBJ1-1; D remains unclear. The clonotype comes from a human donor with alopecia areata. Sample: CD4+ T cells sorted from blood, taken at week 24, from a patient treated with tofacitinib. CDR3 nucleotides: TGTGCCAGCAGCTTGGGGTGGGCGTTGAACACTGAAGCTTTCTTT. Protein: CASSLGWALNTEAFF.